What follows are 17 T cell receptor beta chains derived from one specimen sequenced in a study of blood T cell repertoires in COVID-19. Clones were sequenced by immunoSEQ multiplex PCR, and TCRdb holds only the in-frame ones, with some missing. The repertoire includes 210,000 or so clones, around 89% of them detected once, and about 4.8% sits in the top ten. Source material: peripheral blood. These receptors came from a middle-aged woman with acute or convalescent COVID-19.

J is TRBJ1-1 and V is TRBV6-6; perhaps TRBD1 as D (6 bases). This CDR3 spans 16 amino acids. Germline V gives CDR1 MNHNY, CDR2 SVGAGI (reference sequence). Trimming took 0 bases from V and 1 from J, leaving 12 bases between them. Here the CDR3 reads CASSYSPGERNTEAFF. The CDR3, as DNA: TGTGCCAGCAGTTACTCGCCAGGGGAAAGGAACACTGAAGCTTTCTTT.

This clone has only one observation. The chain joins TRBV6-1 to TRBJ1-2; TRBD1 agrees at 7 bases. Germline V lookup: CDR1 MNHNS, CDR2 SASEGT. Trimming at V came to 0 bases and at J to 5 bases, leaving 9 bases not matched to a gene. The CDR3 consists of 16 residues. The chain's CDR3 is CASSEAAGQLFYGYTF. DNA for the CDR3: TGTGCCAGCAGTGAAGCGGCGGGACAGTTATTTTATGGCTACACCTTC.

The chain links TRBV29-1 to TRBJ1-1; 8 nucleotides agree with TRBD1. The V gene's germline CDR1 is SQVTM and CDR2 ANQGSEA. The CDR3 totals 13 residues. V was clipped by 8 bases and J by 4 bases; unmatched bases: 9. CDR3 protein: CSFRTGRATEAFF. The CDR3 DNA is TGCAGCTTTCGGACAGGGAGGGCCACTGAAGCTTTCTTT.

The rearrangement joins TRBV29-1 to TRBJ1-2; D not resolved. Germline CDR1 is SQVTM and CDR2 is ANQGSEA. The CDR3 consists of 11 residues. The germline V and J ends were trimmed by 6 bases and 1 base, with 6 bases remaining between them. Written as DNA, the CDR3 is TGCAGCGTCTCGGGTAACTATGGCTACACCTTC. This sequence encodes CSVSGNYGYTF.

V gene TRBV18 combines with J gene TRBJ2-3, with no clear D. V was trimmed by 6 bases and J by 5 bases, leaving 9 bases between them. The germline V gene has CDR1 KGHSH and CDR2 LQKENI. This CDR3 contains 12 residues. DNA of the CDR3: TGTGCCAGCTCCTATTCCAAAGATACGCAGTATTTT. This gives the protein CASSYSKDTQYF.

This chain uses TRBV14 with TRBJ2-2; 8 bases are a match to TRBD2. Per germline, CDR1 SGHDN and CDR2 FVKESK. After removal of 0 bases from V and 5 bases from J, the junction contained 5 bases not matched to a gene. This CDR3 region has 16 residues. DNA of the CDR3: TGTGCCAGCAGCCAAGATCTGGGACTAGGGACCGGGGAGCTGTTTTTT. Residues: CASSQDLGLGTGELFF. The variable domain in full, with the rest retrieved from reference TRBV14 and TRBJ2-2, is EAGVTQFPSHSVIEKGQTVTLRCDPISGHDNLYWYRRVMGKEIKFLLHFVKESKQDESGMPNNRFLAERTGGTYSTLKVQPAELEDSGVYFCASSQDLGLGTGELFFGEGSRLTVL.

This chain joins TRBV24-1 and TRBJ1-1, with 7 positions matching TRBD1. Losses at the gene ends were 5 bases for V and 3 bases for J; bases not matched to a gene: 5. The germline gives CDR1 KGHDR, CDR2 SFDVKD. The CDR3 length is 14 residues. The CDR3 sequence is CATSGTGADTEAFF. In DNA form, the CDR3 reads TGTGCCACCAGTGGAACAGGGGCGGACACTGAAGCTTTCTTT.

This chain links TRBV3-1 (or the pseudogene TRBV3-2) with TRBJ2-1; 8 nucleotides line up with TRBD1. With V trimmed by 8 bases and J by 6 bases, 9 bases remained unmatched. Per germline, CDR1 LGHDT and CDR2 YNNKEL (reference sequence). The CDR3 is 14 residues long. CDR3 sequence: CASEPTGVGNEQFF. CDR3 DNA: TGTGCCAGCGAACCGACAGGGGTGGGCAATGAGCAGTTCTTC.

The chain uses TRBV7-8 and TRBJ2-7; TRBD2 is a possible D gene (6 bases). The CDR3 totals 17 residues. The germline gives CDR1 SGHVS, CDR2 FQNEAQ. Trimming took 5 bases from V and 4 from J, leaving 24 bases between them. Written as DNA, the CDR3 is TGTGCCAGCAGCCGAGCCCTCCCGGGCGGTAGCGGTTACGAGCAGTACGTC. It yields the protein CASSRALPGGSGYEQYV.

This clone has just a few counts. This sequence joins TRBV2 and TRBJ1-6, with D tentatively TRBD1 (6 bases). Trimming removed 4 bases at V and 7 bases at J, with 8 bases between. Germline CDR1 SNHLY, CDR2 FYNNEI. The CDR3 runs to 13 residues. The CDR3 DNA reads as TGTGCCAGCAGTGGTCAGGGGAATTCACCCCTCCACTTT. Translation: CASSGQGNSPLHF.

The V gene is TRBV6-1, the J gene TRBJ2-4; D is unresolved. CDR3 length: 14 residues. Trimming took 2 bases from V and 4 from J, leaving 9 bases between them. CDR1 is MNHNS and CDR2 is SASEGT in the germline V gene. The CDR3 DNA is TGTGCCAGCAGTGAAATACTTACGAAAAACATTCAGTACTTC. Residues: CASSEILTKNIQYF.

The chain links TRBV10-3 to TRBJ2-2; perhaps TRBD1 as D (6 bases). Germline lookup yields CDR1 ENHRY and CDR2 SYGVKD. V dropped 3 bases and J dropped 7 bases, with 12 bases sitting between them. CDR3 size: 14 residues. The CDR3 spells CAISEERQVGELFF. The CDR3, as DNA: TGTGCCATCAGTGAAGAGAGACAGGTCGGGGAGCTGTTTTTT.

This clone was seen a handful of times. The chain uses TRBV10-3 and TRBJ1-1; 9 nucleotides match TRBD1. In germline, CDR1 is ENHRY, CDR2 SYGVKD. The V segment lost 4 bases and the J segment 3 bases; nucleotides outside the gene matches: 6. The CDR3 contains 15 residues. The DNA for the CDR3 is TGTGCCATCAGTGGGGGGACAGGGCAGGACACTGAAGCTTTCTTT. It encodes CAISGGTGQDTEAFF.

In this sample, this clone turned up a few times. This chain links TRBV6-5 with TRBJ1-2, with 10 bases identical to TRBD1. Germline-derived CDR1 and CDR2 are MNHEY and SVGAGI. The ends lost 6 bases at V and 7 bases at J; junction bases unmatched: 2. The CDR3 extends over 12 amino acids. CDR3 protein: CASRGTGAGYTF. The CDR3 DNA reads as TGTGCCAGCAGGGGGACAGGGGCTGGCTACACCTTC.

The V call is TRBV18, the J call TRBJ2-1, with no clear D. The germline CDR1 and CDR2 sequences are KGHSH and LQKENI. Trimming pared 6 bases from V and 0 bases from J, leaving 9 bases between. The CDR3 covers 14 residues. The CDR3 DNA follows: TGTGCCAGCTCTCAAACCGGCTCCTACAATGAGCAGTTCTTC. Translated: CASSQTGSYNEQFF.

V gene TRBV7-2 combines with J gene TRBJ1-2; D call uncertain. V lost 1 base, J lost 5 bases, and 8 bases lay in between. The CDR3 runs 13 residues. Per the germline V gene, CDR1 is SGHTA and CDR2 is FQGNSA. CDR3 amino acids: CASSLGLLYGYTF. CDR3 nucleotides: TGTGCCAGCAGCTTAGGTCTTCTTTATGGCTACACCTTC. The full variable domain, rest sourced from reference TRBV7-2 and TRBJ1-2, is GAGVSQSPSNKVTEKGKDVELRCDPISGHTALYWYRQSLGQGLEFLIYFQGNSAPDKSGLPSDRFSAERTGGSVSTLTIQRTQQEDSAVYLCASSLGLLYGYTFGSGTRLTVV.

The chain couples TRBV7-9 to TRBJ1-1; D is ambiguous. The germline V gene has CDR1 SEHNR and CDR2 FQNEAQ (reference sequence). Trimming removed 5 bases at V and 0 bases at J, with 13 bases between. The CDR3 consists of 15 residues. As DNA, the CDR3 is TGTGCCAGCAGCCCGGCGGGGATAATGAACACTGAAGCTTTCTTT. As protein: CASSPAGIMNTEAFF.